Listed below are T cell receptor beta chains from one sample, sequenced in a study of shared clonotypes between healthy human individuals. Only in-frame clones appear in the TCRdb table, and some are missing; sequencing was by immunoSEQ multiplex PCR. The sample lists more than 2 million clones, around 95% occurring once. Sequencing was done on a sample of naive CD4+ T cells sorted from blood. Receptors originate from a man aged 18 to 30 in good health. CDR3s include the opening cysteine and the closing phenylalanine or tryptophan. The D gene is left open where the match is weak. Clone size is not always given. Where it is, it says once, few, many or a class for expanded clones.

size: .
D: .
J: TRBJ1-6
V: TRBV10-3
DNA: TGTGCCATAGAAGTGAATTCACCCCTCCACTTT
CDR3: CAIEVNSPLHF

size: once
D: .
J: TRBJ2-3
V: TRBV6-6
DNA: TGTGCCAGCAGTTTTCGACAGAGCACAGATACGCAGTATTTT
CDR3: CASSFRQSTDTQYF

size: .
D: .
J: TRBJ1-1
V: TRBV30
DNA: TGTGCCTGGAGTGTACTCAGGCACATGATTCAGAACACTGAAGCTTTCTTT
CDR3: CAWSVLRHMIQNTEAFF

size: .
D: .
J: TRBJ2-2
V: TRBV4-1
DNA: TGCGCCAGCAGCCAACCCAGGCGGGGAGGGGAGCTGTTTTTT
CDR3: CASSQPRRGGELFF

size: .
D: .
J: TRBJ1-5
V: TRBV19
DNA: TGTGCCAGTAGCAACCTAGGGACGGGGTCTAGCAATCAGCCCCAGCATTTT
CDR3: CASSNLGTGSSNQPQHF

size: .
D: .
J: TRBJ1-5
V: TRBV6-1
DNA: TGTGCCAGCAGTGAGAACACAAATCAGCCCCAGCATTTT
CDR3: CASSENTNQPQHF

size: .
D: .
J: TRBJ2-5
V: TRBV5-1
DNA: TGCGCCGGCCCCCCCTTCGGGGTCCAAGAGACCCAGTACTTC
CDR3: CAGPPFGVQETQYF

size: .
D: .
J: TRBJ1-1
V: TRBV19
DNA: TGTGCCAGTAGTATACAAGGGGGCACTGAAGCTTTCTTT
CDR3: CASSIQGGTEAFF

size: .
D: TRBD1
J: TRBJ2-2
V: TRBV7-6
DNA: TGTGCCAGCAGCTTAAGGTCAGGGGGTACCGGGGAGCTGTTTTTT
CDR3: CASSLRSGGTGELFF

size: .
D: .
J: TRBJ1-6
V: TRBV5-6
DNA: TGTGCCAGCAGCTTGGCCAATTCACCCCTCCACTTT
CDR3: CASSLANSPLHF

size: .
D: TRBD1
J: TRBJ2-7
V: TRBV6-5
DNA: TGTGCCAGCAGTCGACAGGGGGATTACTACGAGCAGTACTTC
CDR3: CASSRQGDYYEQYF

size: .
D: .
J: TRBJ2-3
V: TRBV7-3
DNA: TGTGCCAGCAGCTTACGGCCGGGCACAGATACGCAGTATTTT
CDR3: CASSLRPGTDTQYF

size: .
D: .
J: TRBJ1-2
V: TRBV27
DNA: TGTGCCAGCAGCAACTTGACAAGGAGGTATGGCTACACCTTC
CDR3: CASSNLTRRYGYTF

size: .
D: TRBD2
J: TRBJ2-1
V: TRBV29-1
DNA: TGCAGCGTTCGCCCCCGACTAGCGGGAGTCTACAATGAGCAGTTCTTC
CDR3: CSVRPRLAGVYNEQFF

size: .
D: .
J: TRBJ2-3
V: TRBV19
DNA: TGTGCCAGTAGTATTGGGGCAGGCAGCACAGATACGCAGTATTTT
CDR3: CASSIGAGSTDTQYF

size: .
D: .
J: TRBJ1-1
V: TRBV5-4
DNA: TGTGCCAGCAGACTAAACAGGAACACTGAAGCTTTCTTT
CDR3: CASRLNRNTEAFF

size: .
D: TRBD1
J: TRBJ1-1
V: TRBV29-1
DNA: TGCAGCGTTGTCCAGGGGGCCCGGTACAGTGAAGCTTTCTTT
CDR3: CSVVQGARYSEAFF

size: .
D: TRBD2
J: TRBJ2-7
V: TRBV2
DNA: TGTGCCAGCAGCGGACTAGCGGGCCTTGAGCAGTACTTC
CDR3: CASSGLAGLEQYF

size: .
D: .
J: TRBJ1-4
V: TRBV2
DNA: TGTGCCAGCAGTGTCAACAGCGGGCGGATTAATGAAAAACTGTTTTTT
CDR3: CASSVNSGRINEKLFF

size: .
D: TRBD1
J: TRBJ2-2
V: TRBV7-8
DNA: TGTGCCAGCAGCCCGAGGACAGGGACGACGAACACCGGGGAGCTGTTTTTT
CDR3: CASSPRTGTTNTGELFF

size: .
D: .
J: TRBJ1-2
V: TRBV19
DNA: TGTGCCAGTAGTCGGGGTCGGGATGATGGCTACACCTTC
CDR3: CASSRGRDDGYTF

size: .
D: TRBD1
J: TRBJ2-3
V: TRBV28
DNA: TGTGCCAGCAGTGCCCTAGGACAGGGCTTCACAGATACGCAGTATTTT
CDR3: CASSALGQGFTDTQYF

size: .
D: .
J: TRBJ2-3
V: TRBV11-2
DNA: TGTGCCAGCAGCCGCCCGTTAGAACTCCACTCAGATACGCAGTATTTT
CDR3: CASSRPLELHSDTQYF

size: .
D: .
J: TRBJ1-5
V: TRBV19
DNA: TGTGCCAGTAGTATCGGGGGGACGGGTCAGCCCCAGCATTTT
CDR3: CASSIGGTGQPQHF

size: .
D: .
J: TRBJ1-6
V: TRBV6-5
DNA: TGTGCCAGCAGTTACTCTGCAGTATTCTATAATTCACCCCTCCACTTT
CDR3: CASSYSAVFYNSPLHF

size: .
D: .
J: TRBJ2-7
V: TRBV6-1
DNA: TGTGCCAGCAGTGGTCAGCTCGGGTTCTACGAGCAGTACTTC
CDR3: CASSGQLGFYEQYF

size: .
D: .
J: TRBJ2-3
V: TRBV10-2
DNA: TGCGCCAGCAGAATCTTCGACAGTCCGGGCACAGATACGCAGTATTTT
CDR3: CASRIFDSPGTDTQYF

size: .
D: .
J: TRBJ2-5
V: TRBV7-2
DNA: TGTGCCAGCAGCACCCGGAAAGAGACCCAGTACTTC
CDR3: CASSTRKETQYF

size: .
D: TRBD1
J: TRBJ2-7
V: TRBV29-1
DNA: TGCAGCGTTCGCCGACAGGGGACGGACTCCTACGAGCAGTACTTC
CDR3: CSVRRQGTDSYEQYF

size: .
D: TRBD2
J: TRBJ2-3
V: TRBV6-1
DNA: TGTGCCAGCAGTGGGAGGACGGGGGGAACAGATACGCAGTATTTT
CDR3: CASSGRTGGTDTQYF

size: .
D: TRBD2
J: TRBJ2-5
V: TRBV28
DNA: TGTGCCAGCAGTCTTCGGTGGGCGGGAGCGTCACAAGAGACCCAGTACTTC
CDR3: CASSLRWAGASQETQYF

size: .
D: .
J: TRBJ2-1
V: TRBV27
DNA: TGTGCCAGCAGTCGGGCTCAAGGAATCAATGAGCAGTTCTTC
CDR3: CASSRAQGINEQFF

size: .
D: .
J: TRBJ2-7
V: TRBV5-1
DNA: TGCGCCAGCAGCTTGACTAGCTCTGCCTACGAGCAGTACTTC
CDR3: CASSLTSSAYEQYF

size: .
D: .
J: TRBJ2-7
V: TRBV12-5
DNA: TGTGCTAGTGGCCTTGGGGGAGTCACAGGCTACGAGCAGTACTTC
CDR3: CASGLGGVTGYEQYF

size: .
D: .
J: TRBJ1-5
V: TRBV25-1
DNA: TGTGCCAGCAGTGATGGGGGTGCCACGCCCCAGCATTTT
CDR3: CASSDGGATPQHF

size: .
D: .
J: TRBJ2-6
V: TRBV4-2
DNA: TGTGCCAGCAGCCAAGAGGGACGGAGCTCTGGGGCCAACGTCCTGACTTTC
CDR3: CASSQEGRSSGANVLTF

size: .
D: TRBD1
J: TRBJ1-2
V: TRBV10-3
DNA: TGTGCCGCTGGGACAGCCACTAACTATGGCTACACCTTC
CDR3: CAAGTATNYGYTF

size: .
D: .
J: TRBJ1-1
V: TRBV11-2
DNA: TGTGCCAGCAGCGACAGCATGAACACTGAAGCTTTCTTT
CDR3: CASSDSMNTEAFF

size: .
D: TRBD1
J: TRBJ2-7
V: TRBV15
DNA: TGTGCCACCAGCAGAGCCGGGACAGGGGTTTTCGAGCAGTACTTC
CDR3: CATSRAGTGVFEQYF

size: .
D: .
J: TRBJ2-7
V: TRBV28
DNA: TGTGCCAGCAGTACTTCTGGCTACGAGCAGTACTTC
CDR3: CASSTSGYEQYF

size: .
D: .
J: TRBJ2-2
V: TRBV6-6
DNA: TGTGCCGTGGCCCAGACAGGCACCAACACCGGGGAGCTGTTTTTT
CDR3: CAVAQTGTNTGELFF

size: .
D: .
J: TRBJ2-7
V: TRBV5-1
DNA: TGCGCCAGCAGCTTGTTGGGGGGTAGCTCCTACGAGCAGTACTTC
CDR3: CASSLLGGSSYEQYF